The T cell receptor (beta chain) described here comes from a study of radiation and T cells in renal cell carcinoma. Notes on the study in general: Top 100 clonotypes averaged approximately 50% in irradiated versus approximately 45% in nephrectomy-only tumors.

In the case of this clone: Its antigen remains unknown.

TCRdb's copy holds only in-frame clones and misses some; the assay was immunoSEQ multiplex PCR. The table includes 15,000 to 20,000 clones, 50% to 70% detected once. Trimming took 7 bases from V and 2 from J, leaving 12 bases between them. Germline V gene lookup returns CDR1 SNHLY and CDR2 FYNNEI. The CDR3 loop spans 13 amino acids. Noted treatment: 15 Gy SBRT to primary tumor, nephrectomy 4 weeks later. This receptor was obtained from a man aged 50 to 60 with renal cell carcinoma. The starting material was tumor tissue, obtained from a patient whose treatment included radiotherapy and nephrectomy. J is TRBJ2-7 and V is TRBV2, with TRBD1 as a possible D gene (5 bases). CDR3 coding DNA: TGTGCCAGCACCCCCGCAGGGCCCTACGAGCAGTACTTC. Translating gives CASTPAGPYEQYF.